The following is a TCR beta chain sequence with its context. The antigen is undetermined. V lost 5 bases and J lost 5; bases outside the gene matches: 6. The length of the CDR3 is 14 residues. CDR1 SGHTA and CDR2 FQGNSA come from the germline V gene. Primers: 60 Vbeta forward and 13 Jbeta reverse. Measured with immunoSEQ multiplex PCR; TCRdb has only the in-frame clones, and not every one. Of about 140,000 clones listed, nearly 90% were seen once; the top ten hold around 0.5%. This entry comes from a study of cytomegalovirus exposure and HLA in healthy donors. For the study at large: In an early release, HLA-typed donors contributed roughly 85 million unique TCR sequences. Study results and limitations: CMV serostatus was the sole immune exposure data available. With later analysis, a missense DCLRE1C variant became linked to TCR beta V- and J-gene trimming. Reports indicate that TCR beta sequences accurately predicted the HLA-A and HLA-B alleles of most subjects.

The sample consisted of PBMCs. The chain employs TRBV7-2 and TRBJ2-7; TRBD1 agrees at 10 bases. This receptor was taken from a woman between 40 and 55 years old in good health and CMV-seronegative. This chain's CDR3 is CASSLDRGTHEQYF. CDR3 coding DNA: TGTGCCAGCAGCCTGGACAGGGGGACCCACGAGCAGTACTTC.